A single sample is the source of the 21 T cell receptor beta chains below, sequenced in a study of beta chain features in type 1 diabetes. Every isolated RNA sample was fully reverse transcribed, so sequencing captured expressed TCRB transcripts. Some clones are missing from TCRdb's copy, which holds only in-frame ones; the method was immunoSEQ multiplex PCR. The table lists fewer than 500,000 clones, about 14% of them singletons. Input material: naive CD4+ T cells from blood. These receptors were collected from a man under 40 in good health.

The chain recombines TRBV9 with TRBJ1-1, with 7 bases that match TRBD1. CDR3 length equals 13 residues. V shed 4 bases and J 6 bases; nucleotides not matched to a gene: 6. The germline V gene has CDR1 SGDLS and CDR2 YYNGEE. The CDR3 coding sequence is TGTGCCAGCAGCTCCCAGGGGGGCGCTGAAGCTTTCTTT. Translation: CASSSQGGAEAFF.

This clone was picked up a small number of times. V usage is TRBV7-9 and J usage is TRBJ2-4; D is unclear. CDR1 is SEHNR, CDR2 FQNEAQ, per germline (reference sequence). This CDR3 region has 11 residues. The V gene lost 5 bases and the J gene lost 7 bases, with 6 bases spanning the gap. Written as DNA, the CDR3 is TGTGCCAGCAGCAACGGGAACATTCAGTACTTC. Translation gives CASSNGNIQYF.

There are a few counts of this clone. The chain is built from TRBV4-3 and TRBJ1-2; no clear D gene. CDR3 length: 15 amino acids. Germline V gene lookup returns CDR1 LGHNA and CDR2 YSLEER. V lost 4 bases to trimming and J lost 2 bases, with 14 bases between them. The CDR3 loop is CASSPTAGANYGYTF. CDR3 DNA sequence: TGCGCCAGCAGCCCTACTGCGGGCGCGAACTATGGCTACACCTTC.

In this sample, this clone turned up a few times. This CDR3 reads CAWGGGRKSGDTQYF. The CDR3 nucleotides are TGTGCCTGGGGAGGGGGACGGAAATCTGGAGATACGCAGTATTTT. The chain couples TRBV30 to TRBJ2-3; either TRBD1 or TRBD2 may supply D (6 bases each). Trimming cost V 5 bases and J 5 bases, with 20 bases left between them. In germline, CDR1 is GTSNPN, CDR2 SVGIG (reference sequence). The CDR3 spans 15 residues.

The genes are TRBV4-1 and TRBJ1-1; D ambiguous. The CDR3 runs 19 residues. Trimming pared 3 bases from V and 5 bases from J, leaving 28 bases between. Germline CDR1 MGHRA, CDR2 YSYEKL. CDR3 sequence: CASSQIPTRVPRGGTEAFF. The CDR3 DNA reads TGCGCCAGCAGCCAGATTCCGACAAGGGTCCCTAGAGGTGGGACTGAAGCTTTCTTT.

The sample holds a few counts of this clone. This chain connects TRBV18 to TRBJ2-5; D uncertain. Trimming stripped 3 bases from V and 2 bases from J, with 10 bases between. The CDR3 sequence is 14 residues long. From germline, CDR1 is KGHSH and CDR2 LQKENI. The CDR3 region is CASSPIAVQETQYF. CDR3 nucleotide sequence: TGTGCCAGCTCACCTATAGCAGTACAAGAGACCCAGTACTTC.

The V call is TRBV7-9, the J call TRBJ1-6, with 10 bases fitting TRBD1. The germline V gene encodes CDR1 SEHNR and CDR2 FQNEAQ (reference sequence). The CDR3 consists of 14 residues. The ends lost 5 bases at V and 9 bases at J; junction bases unmatched: 4. The CDR3 DNA follows: TGTGCCAGCAGCCCCGACAGGGGGCTTTCACCCCTCCACTTT. It specifies CASSPDRGLSPLHF.

This clone was picked up a small number of times. The chain employs TRBV7-2 and TRBJ2-7, with a weak D call TRBD1 (5 bases). This CDR3 comprises 15 residues. Trimming removed 5 bases from V and 1 base from J, with 15 bases in between. Germline V CDR1 and CDR2: SGHTA, FQGNSA. The CDR3 sequence: CASSPSTELSYEQYV. The CDR3 DNA reads TGTGCCAGCAGCCCTTCGACAGAACTTTCCTACGAGCAGTACGTC.

The DNA for the CDR3 is TGTGCCAGCAGTGACCCCAGGGGCAGCGATGAGCAGTTCTTC. It encodes CASSDPRGSDEQFF. The J gene is TRBJ2-1, the V gene TRBV25-1; a possible D gene is TRBD1 (6 bases). The CDR3 is 14 amino acids. With 3 bases removed from V and 8 bases from J, the gap between germline ends came to 14 bases. The germline V gene encodes CDR1 MGHDK and CDR2 SYGVNS.

This clone occurred a few times. V and J are TRBV4-3 and TRBJ1-1; D ambiguous. This CDR3 comprises 15 residues. Trimming took off 1 base at V and 5 bases at J, with 14 bases between the two ends. CDR1 is LGHNA and CDR2 is YSLEER in the germline V gene. CDR3 nucleotides: TGCGCCAGCAGCCAAGGGAAACAGTGGGGAACTGAAGCTTTCTTT. Its protein product is CASSQGKQWGTEAFF.

This chain uses TRBV9 with TRBJ2-1; D not resolved. The CDR3 runs to 15 residues. V was pared by 1 base and J by 6 bases, with 14 bases between. Germline V gene data show CDR1 as SGDLS and CDR2 as YYNGEE. The CDR3 DNA reads TGTGCCAGCAGCGTATGGCTAGGGTCAAGCAATGAGCAGTTCTTC. The encoded protein is CASSVWLGSSNEQFF.

There are a few counts of this clone. The chain carries TRBV7-2 and TRBJ2-3; possibly TRBD1 or TRBD2 for D (5 bases each). The V end was cut by 5 bases, the J end by 0 bases, with 12 bases between. CDR1 is SGHTA and CDR2 is FQGNSA in the germline V gene. The CDR3 totals 15 residues. CDR3 in DNA: TGTGCCAGCAGCCGGGACGGAACGAGCACAGATACGCAGTATTTT. Translated: CASSRDGTSTDTQYF.

J is TRBJ1-5 and V is TRBV15; no definite D call. Trimming stripped 2 bases from V and 9 bases from J, with 11 bases between. This CDR3 has 13 residues. Germline-derived CDR1 and CDR2 are LNHNV and YYDKDF (reference sequence). The CDR3 bases are TGTGCCACCAGCAGATCGTCAGGTCCGCCCCAGCATTTT. Its protein product is CATSRSSGPPQHF.

This clone has just a few counts. The chain joins TRBV10-3 to TRBJ2-7, with TRBD1 as a possible D gene (5 bases). CDR3 length equals 13 residues. V was shortened by 6 bases and J by 0 bases, with 9 bases between the two germline ends. Germline V gives CDR1 ENHRY, CDR2 SYGVKD. The CDR3 here is CAISLDISYEQYF. CDR3 nucleotide sequence: TGTGCCATCAGCCTGGACATCTCCTACGAGCAGTACTTC.

The chain couples TRBV19 to TRBJ2-3; no clear D. Germline-derived CDR1 and CDR2 are LNHDA and SQIVND (reference sequence). V lost 5 bases to trimming and J lost 6 bases, with 12 bases between them. This CDR3 contains 13 residues. The CDR3 sequence is CASSSAFRDTQYF. DNA of the CDR3: TGTGCCAGTAGTTCCGCCTTCAGGGATACGCAGTATTTT.

The chain uses TRBV18 and TRBJ1-1; 7 bases match TRBD1. This CDR3 is built from 14 residues. From germline, CDR1 is KGHSH and CDR2 LQKENI. Trimming removed 8 bases from V and 1 base from J; junction bases left unmatched: 7. The CDR3: CASREGATNTEAFF. CDR3 coding DNA: TGTGCCAGCCGGGAGGGGGCAACGAACACTGAAGCTTTCTTT.

This clone was seen a few times. This chain uses TRBV7-2 with TRBJ2-7, with 9 bases lining up with TRBD2. Germline V gives CDR1 SGHTA, CDR2 FQGNSA. The CDR3 length is 15 residues. V trimming: 4 bases; J trimming: 3 bases; junction bases outside the gene matches: 7. The CDR3 region has the DNA TGTGCCAGCAGCTCGAGGACTAGCGTAGACTACGAGCAGTACTTC. As protein: CASSSRTSVDYEQYF.

This clone was counted at least ten times. V gene TRBV29-1 combines with J gene TRBJ2-2; 7 bases match TRBD1. The J segment lost 0 bases and the V segment lost 7 bases, leaving 8 bases of the junction unmatched. Germline V gene sequence: CDR1 SQVTM, CDR2 ANQGSEA. The CDR3 extends over 15 amino acids. DNA of the CDR3: TGCAGCGCCAGTCCCGGGACAGCGAACACCGGGGAGCTGTTTTTT. Translating gives CSASPGTANTGELFF.

The chain couples TRBV2 to TRBJ1-2; D not resolved. CDR1 is SNHLY, CDR2 FYNNEI, per germline. This CDR3 region has 12 residues. The CDR3 reads CFKSAENYGYTF. CDR3 coding DNA: TGTTTCAAAAGTGCGGAAAACTATGGCTACACCTTC.

The chain joins TRBV27 to TRBJ2-4; D is possibly TRBD2 (6 bases). The CDR3 contains 14 residues. Trimming removed 5 bases from V and 2 bases from J, with 10 bases in between. Germline CDR1 and CDR2: MNHEY and SMNVEV (reference sequence). The CDR3: CASSLGGTKNIQYF. DNA of the CDR3: TGTGCCAGCAGTCTGGGAGGAACCAAAAACATTCAGTACTTC.

V usage is TRBV19 and J usage is TRBJ2-3; maybe TRBD2 (5 bases). Germline V gives CDR1 LNHDA, CDR2 SQIVND (reference sequence). V was cut by 3 bases and J by 3 bases, with 10 bases left in between. CDR3 length: 14 residues. CDR3 coding DNA: TGTGCCAGTAGTATGTTGAGGGCTACAGATACGCAGTATTTT. Translation: CASSMLRATDTQYF.